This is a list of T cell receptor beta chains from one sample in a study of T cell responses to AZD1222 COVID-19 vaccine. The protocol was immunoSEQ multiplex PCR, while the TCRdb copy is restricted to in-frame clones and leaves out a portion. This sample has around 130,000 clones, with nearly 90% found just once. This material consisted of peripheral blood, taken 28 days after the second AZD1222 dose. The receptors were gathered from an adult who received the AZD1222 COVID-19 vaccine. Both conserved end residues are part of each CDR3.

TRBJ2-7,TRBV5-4,CASSLEPGGEQYF
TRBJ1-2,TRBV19,CASNWGGGYTF
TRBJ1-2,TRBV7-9,CASSLGGTSIGYTF
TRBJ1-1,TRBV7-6,CASSPTAALNTEAFF
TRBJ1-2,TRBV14,CASSQYLSGTNYGYTF
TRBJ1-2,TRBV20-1,CSAGAGNGYTF
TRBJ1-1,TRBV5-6,CASSFTGEGNTEAFF
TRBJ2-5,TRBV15,CATSSRMSEETQYF
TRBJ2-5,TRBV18,CASSPPGTSLGETQYF
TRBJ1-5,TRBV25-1,CASSEEDRFNQPQHF
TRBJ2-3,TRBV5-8,CASSWDRGTDTQYF
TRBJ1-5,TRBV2,CASSESFVSNQPQHF
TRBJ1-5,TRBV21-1,CASSLRTGTNQPQHF
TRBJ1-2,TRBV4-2,CASSQESLGNYGYTF
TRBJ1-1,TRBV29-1,CSVGRTEAFF
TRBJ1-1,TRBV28,CARTGDRGGEVMNTEAFF
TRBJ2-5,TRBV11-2,CASSLVTSGVETQYF
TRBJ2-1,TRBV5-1,CASRQGGSSYNEQFF
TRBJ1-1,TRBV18,CASLPGVSVNTEAFF
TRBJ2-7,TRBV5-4,CASSWGQGSYEQYF
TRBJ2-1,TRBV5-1,CASSSGTGSYNEQFF
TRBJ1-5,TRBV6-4,CASRRAREDQPQHF